These 10 T cell receptor beta chains came from one sample sequenced in a study of regulatory T cells in long-lasting Graves disease. As to time point: persistent/refractory GD, antithyroid drugs over 5 years with positive TRAb. Extracted RNA from PBMCs served as the source of the TCR library. Through Arm-PCR of CDR3 regions and iRepertoire HTBI primers, TCR beta libraries were built. TCRdb itself ran the multiplex PCR reads through MiXCR, one entry per CDR3 protein. The table includes roughly 450,000 distinct CDR3 sequences, less than 25% detected once. The sequencing here drew on peripheral blood mononuclear cells (PBMCs), taken when the disease was refractory, from a patient treated with antithyroid drugs. Receptor source: a female donor with Graves disease.

This rearrangement joins TRBV6-2 or TRBV6-3 to TRBJ1-2; the D is unclear. There are 14 residues in the CDR3. Trimming took off 7 bases at V and 3 bases at J, with 15 bases between the two ends. The V gene's germline CDR1 is MNHEY and CDR2 SVGEGT. CDR3 bases: TGTGCCAGCAACCCCGGCCCGGGCGACTATGGCTACACCTTC. This encodes CASNPGPGDYGYTF.

The chain uses TRBV6-1 and TRBJ1-1; the D gene is possibly TRBD1 (5 bases). Germline CDR1 MNHNS, CDR2 SASEGT. The CDR3 extends over 14 amino acids. V was trimmed by 6 bases and J by 5 bases, leaving 16 bases between them. CDR3: CASSSGPWGTEAFF. DNA of the CDR3: TGTGCCAGCAGCTCCGGACCTTGGGGGACTGAAGCTTTCTTT.

This clonotype occurred many times. The gene calls are TRBV28 and TRBJ2-7; 8 nucleotides align to TRBD2. Germline CDR1 and CDR2: MDHEN and SYDVKM. J lost 3 bases, V lost 7 bases, and 5 bases had no gene match. CDR3 length: 13 amino acids. CDR3 residues: CASNLGTSYEQYF. The CDR3 DNA sequence: TGTGCCAGCAACCTAGGGACTAGCTACGAGCAGTACTTC.

This clonotype was seen more than once but under ten times. The genes are TRBV2 and TRBJ2-1; the match to TRBD2 covers 11 bases. The germline gives CDR1 SNHLY, CDR2 FYNNEI. The length of the CDR3 is 15 residues. Trimming took 9 bases from V and 4 from J; bases not matched to a gene: 8. CDR3 nucleotide sequence: TGTGCCAGGGACGTAGGGACTAGCGGTTACAATGAGCAGTTCTTC. Translated, it gives CARDVGTSGYNEQFF.

This clonotype was detected a few times. CDR3 residues: CSVEGGQVLEAFF. The DNA for the CDR3 is TGCAGCGTTGAAGGCGGACAGGTCCTTGAAGCTTTCTTT. The chain couples TRBV29-1 to TRBJ1-1, with 7 positions matching TRBD1. There are 13 residues in the CDR3. CDR1 is SQVTM, CDR2 ANQGSEA, per germline. V shed 1 base and J 7 bases; nucleotides not matched to a gene: 6.

The chain employs TRBV3-1 and TRBJ1-1; D may be TRBD1 (5 bases). The CDR3 has 13 residues. CDR1 and CDR2 (germline): LGHDT, YNNKEL (reference sequence). V was trimmed by 1 base and J by 3 bases, leaving 6 bases between them. The CDR3 spells CASSQVTDTEAFF. The CDR3 DNA sequence: TGTGCCAGCAGCCAAGTGACAGACACTGAAGCTTTCTTT.

In this sample, this clonotype turned up a few times. The gene calls are TRBV7-2 and TRBJ2-5; D may match TRBD1 or TRBD2 (6 bases each). Germline CDR1 is SGHTA and CDR2 is FQGNSA. V gave up 1 base and J gave up 5 bases, with 20 bases separating them. The CDR3 covers 17 residues. The CDR3 DNA follows: TGTGCCAGCAGCTTAGGGTTGGGGGGCGCGGGTTCGGAGACCCAGTACTTC. Translation gives CASSLGLGGAGSETQYF.

As for this clonotype: A clone one base away is much larger, so this may be a read error. The rearrangement uses TRBV6-2 or TRBV6-3 and TRBJ2-5; the match to TRBD2 covers 11 bases. The germline CDR1 and CDR2 sequences are MNHEY and SVGEGT. CDR3 length: 15 amino acids. CDR3 residues: CASKNSGRARETRYF. CDR3 DNA: TGTGCCAGCAAGAATAGCGGGAGGGCCCGAGAGACCCGGTACTTC.

The V and J genes are TRBV5-1 and TRBJ2-7; TRBD2 matches at 8 bases. The germline CDR1 and CDR2 sequences are SGHRS and YFSETQ. V was pared by 0 bases and J by 5 bases, with 4 bases of the junction left unmatched. This CDR3 has 14 amino acids. CDR3 residues: CASSLATSGNEQYF. The CDR3 DNA reads TGCGCCAGCAGCTTGGCAACTAGCGGCAACGAGCAGTACTTC.

CDR3: CASSQILGLADPYEQYF. Written as DNA, the CDR3 is TGCGCCAGCAGCCAAATCCTGGGACTAGCGGATCCCTACGAGCAGTACTTC. The chain links TRBV4-1 to TRBJ2-7; 11 positions agree with TRBD2. This CDR3 has 17 residues. V gave up 2 bases and J gave up 2 bases; unmatched junction bases: 8. CDR1 MGHRA and CDR2 YSYEKL come from the germline V gene.